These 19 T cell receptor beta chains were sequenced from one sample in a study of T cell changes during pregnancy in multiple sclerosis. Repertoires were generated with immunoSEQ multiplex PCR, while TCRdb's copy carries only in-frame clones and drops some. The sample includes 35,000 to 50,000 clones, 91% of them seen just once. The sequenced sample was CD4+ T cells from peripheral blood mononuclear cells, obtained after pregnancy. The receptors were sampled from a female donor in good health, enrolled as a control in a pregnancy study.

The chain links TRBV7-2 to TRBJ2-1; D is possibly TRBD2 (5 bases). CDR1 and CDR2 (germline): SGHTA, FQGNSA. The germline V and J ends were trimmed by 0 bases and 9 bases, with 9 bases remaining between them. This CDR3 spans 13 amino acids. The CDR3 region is CASSLALRGEQFF. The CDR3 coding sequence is TGTGCCAGCAGCTTAGCGCTCCGGGGTGAGCAGTTCTTC.

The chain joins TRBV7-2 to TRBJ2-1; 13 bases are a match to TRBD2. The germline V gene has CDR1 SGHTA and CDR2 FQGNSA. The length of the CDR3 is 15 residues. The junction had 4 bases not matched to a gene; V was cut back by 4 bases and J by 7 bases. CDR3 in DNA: TGTGCCAGCAGCTCTGGACTAGCGGGAGCGAATGAGCAGTTCTTC. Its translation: CASSSGLAGANEQFF.

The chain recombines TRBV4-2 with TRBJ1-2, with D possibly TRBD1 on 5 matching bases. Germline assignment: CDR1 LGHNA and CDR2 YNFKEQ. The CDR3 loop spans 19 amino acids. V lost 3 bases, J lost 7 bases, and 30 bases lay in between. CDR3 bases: TGTGCCAGCAGCCAGCCCGTATTCGCTTCCAGGGAGGAGGGCTTTGGCTACACCTTC. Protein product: CASSQPVFASREEGFGYTF.

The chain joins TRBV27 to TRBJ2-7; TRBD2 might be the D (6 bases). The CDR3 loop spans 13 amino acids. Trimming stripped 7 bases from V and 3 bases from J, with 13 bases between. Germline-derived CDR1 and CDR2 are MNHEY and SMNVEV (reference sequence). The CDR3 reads CASIPDYLYEQYF. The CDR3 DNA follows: TGTGCCAGCATCCCGGACTACCTCTACGAGCAGTACTTC.

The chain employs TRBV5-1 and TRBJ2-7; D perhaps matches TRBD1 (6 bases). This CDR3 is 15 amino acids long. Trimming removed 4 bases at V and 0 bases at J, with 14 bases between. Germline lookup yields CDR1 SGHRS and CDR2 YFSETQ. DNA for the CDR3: TGCGCCAGCAGCCCGGGGACAACCAGCTCCTACGAGCAGTACTTC. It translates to CASSPGTTSSYEQYF.

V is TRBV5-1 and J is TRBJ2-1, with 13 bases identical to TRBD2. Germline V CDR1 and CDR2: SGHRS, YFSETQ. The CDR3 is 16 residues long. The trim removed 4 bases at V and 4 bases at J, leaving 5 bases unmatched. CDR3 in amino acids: CASSGKGLAGYNEQFF. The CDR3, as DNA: TGCGCCAGCAGCGGAAAGGGACTAGCGGGGTACAATGAGCAGTTCTTC.

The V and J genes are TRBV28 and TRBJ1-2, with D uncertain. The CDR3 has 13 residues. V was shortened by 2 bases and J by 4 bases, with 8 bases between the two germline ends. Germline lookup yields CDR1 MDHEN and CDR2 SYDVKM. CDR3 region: CASSLGEPYGYTF. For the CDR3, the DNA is TGTGCCAGCAGTTTAGGGGAGCCCTATGGCTACACCTTC.

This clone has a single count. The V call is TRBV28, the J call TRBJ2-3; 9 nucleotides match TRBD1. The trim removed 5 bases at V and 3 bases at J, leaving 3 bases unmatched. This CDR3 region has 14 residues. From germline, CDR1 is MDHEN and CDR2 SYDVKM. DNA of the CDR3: TGTGCCAGCAGTCTGGGACAGGGTACAGATACGCAGTATTTT. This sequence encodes CASSLGQGTDTQYF.

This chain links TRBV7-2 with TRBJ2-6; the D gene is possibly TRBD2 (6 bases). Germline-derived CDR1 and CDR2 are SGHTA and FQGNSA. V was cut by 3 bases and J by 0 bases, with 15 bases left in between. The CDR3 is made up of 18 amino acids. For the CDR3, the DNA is TGTGCCAGCAGCTTGACCGGGACTGCCAACTCTGGGGCCAACGTCCTGACTTTC. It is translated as CASSLTGTANSGANVLTF.

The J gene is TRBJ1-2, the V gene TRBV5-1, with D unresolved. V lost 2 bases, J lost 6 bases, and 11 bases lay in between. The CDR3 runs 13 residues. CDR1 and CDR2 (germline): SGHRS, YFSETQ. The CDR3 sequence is CASSLAHLDGYTF. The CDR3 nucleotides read TGCGCCAGCAGCTTAGCTCACCTAGATGGCTACACCTTC.

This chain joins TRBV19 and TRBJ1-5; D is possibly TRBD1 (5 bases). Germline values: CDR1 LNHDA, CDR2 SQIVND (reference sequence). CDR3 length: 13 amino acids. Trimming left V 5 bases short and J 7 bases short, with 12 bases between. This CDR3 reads CASSVSREQPQHF. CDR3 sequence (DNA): TGTGCCAGTAGTGTATCCAGGGAACAGCCCCAGCATTTT.

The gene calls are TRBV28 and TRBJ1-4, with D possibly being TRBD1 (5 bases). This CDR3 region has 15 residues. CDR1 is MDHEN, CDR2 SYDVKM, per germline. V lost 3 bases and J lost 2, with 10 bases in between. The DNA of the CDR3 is TGTGCCAGCAGTTTGGGGGGAGGGACTAATGAAAAACTGTTTTTT. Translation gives CASSLGGGTNEKLFF.

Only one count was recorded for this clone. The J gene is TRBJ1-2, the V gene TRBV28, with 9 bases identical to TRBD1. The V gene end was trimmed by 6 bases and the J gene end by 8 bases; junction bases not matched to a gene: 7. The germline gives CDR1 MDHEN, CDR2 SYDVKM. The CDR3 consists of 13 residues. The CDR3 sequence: CASRPGQGKGYTF. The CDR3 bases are TGTGCCAGCAGGCCGGGACAGGGTAAAGGCTACACCTTC.

CDR3: CASIRDSSTEAFF. As DNA, the CDR3 is TGTGCCAGCATCCGGGACAGTTCCACTGAAGCTTTCTTT. This chain connects TRBV6-5 to TRBJ1-1; 7 bases match TRBD1. Germline V gene lookup returns CDR1 MNHEY and CDR2 SVGAGI. There are 13 residues in the CDR3. V trimming: 7 bases; J trimming: 4 bases; junction bases outside the gene matches: 6.

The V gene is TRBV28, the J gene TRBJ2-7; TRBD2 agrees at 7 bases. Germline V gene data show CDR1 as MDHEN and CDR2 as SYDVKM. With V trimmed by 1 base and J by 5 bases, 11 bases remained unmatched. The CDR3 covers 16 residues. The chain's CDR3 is CASSLFPGAGRNEQYF. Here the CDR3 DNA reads TGTGCCAGCAGTTTATTCCCCGGCGCCGGGAGGAACGAGCAGTACTTC. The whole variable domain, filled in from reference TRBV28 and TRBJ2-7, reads DVKVTQSSRYLVKRTGEKVFLECVQDMDHENMFWYRQDPGLGLRLIYFSYDVKMKEKGDIPEGYSVSREKKERFSLILESASTNQTSMYLCASSLFPGAGRNEQYFGPGTRLTVT.

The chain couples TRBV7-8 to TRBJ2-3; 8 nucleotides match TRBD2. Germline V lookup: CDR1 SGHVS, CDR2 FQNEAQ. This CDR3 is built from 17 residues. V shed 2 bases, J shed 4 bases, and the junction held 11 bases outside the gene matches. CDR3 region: CASSLLPGGENSDTQYF. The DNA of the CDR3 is TGTGCCAGCAGCTTACTACCGGGGGGGGAGAACTCAGATACGCAGTATTTT.

CDR3 sequence (DNA): TGTGCCAGCAGCTTAGGACAGGGGGCTCATTCCGAGCAGTACTTC. It translates to CASSLGQGAHSEQYF. V and J are TRBV7-8 and TRBJ2-7, with TRBD1 matching over 10 bases. This CDR3 contains 15 residues. Germline V gives CDR1 SGHVS, CDR2 FQNEAQ. Trimming cost V 1 base and J 6 bases; bases outside gene matches: 6. Drawing the rest from reference TRBV7-8 and TRBJ2-7, the complete variable domain is GAGVSQSPRYKVAKRGQDVALRCDPISGHVSLFWYQQALGQGPEFLTYFQNEAQLDKSGLPSDRFFAERPEGSVSTLKIQRTQQEDSAVYLCASSLGQGAHSEQYFGPGTRLTVT.

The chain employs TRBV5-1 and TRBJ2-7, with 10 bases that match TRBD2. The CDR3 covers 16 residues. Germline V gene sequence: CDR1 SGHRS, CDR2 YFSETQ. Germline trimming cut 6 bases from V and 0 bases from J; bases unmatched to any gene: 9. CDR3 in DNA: TGCGCCAGCATGGCTAGCGGGGGTTCTAGCTCCTACGAGCAGTACTTC. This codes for CASMASGGSSSYEQYF.

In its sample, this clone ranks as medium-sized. DNA for the CDR3: TGCGCCAGCAGCTCTGACAGGGGAGGCACCGGGGAGCTGTTTTTT. Translation gives CASSSDRGGTGELFF. The chain has TRBV5-1 and TRBJ2-2; 8 bases are a match to TRBD1. There are 15 residues in the CDR3. Germline lookup yields CDR1 SGHRS and CDR2 YFSETQ. The V and J ends lost 3 bases and 4 bases, in that order; junction bases with no gene match: 5.